A single sample is the source of the 10 T cell receptor beta chains below, sequenced in a study of blood T cell repertoires in COVID-19. Profiled with immunoSEQ multiplex PCR; TCRdb holds only in-frame clones, not every one. The profile covers 200,000 to 250,000 clones, with about nine tenths appearing a single time and less than 3.5% taken by the ten largest. Sequencing input: peripheral blood. The receptors shown here come from a man aged 25 to 45 with COVID-19, enrolled during active disease.

J is TRBJ2-1 and V is TRBV28; maybe TRBD1 (5 bases). Trimming left V 4 bases short and J 7 bases short, with 20 bases between. Germline lookup yields CDR1 MDHEN and CDR2 SYDVKM. The CDR3 spans 16 residues. In DNA, the CDR3 is TGTGCCAGCAGTTCGTTCGACCCGAAGGGGTATAATGAGCAGTTCTTC. Protein sequence: CASSSFDPKGYNEQFF.

The V call is TRBV19, the J call TRBJ1-2; TRBD1 matches 8 bases. V shed 6 bases, J shed 4 bases, and the junction held 4 bases outside the gene matches. Germline V CDR1 and CDR2: LNHDA, SQIVND (reference sequence). CDR3 size: 13 residues. The CDR3, as DNA: TGTGCCAGTAGGATCGACAGGGGCTATGGCTACACCTTC. Its protein product is CASRIDRGYGYTF.

This chain joins TRBV4-3 and TRBJ1-2; tentatively, D is TRBD1 (5 bases). Between the trimmed V and J ends, which lost 0 bases and 1 base, there was a span of 9 bases. The CDR3 spans 15 residues. Germline assignment: CDR1 LGHNA and CDR2 YSLEER. Here the CDR3 DNA reads TGCGCCAGCAGCCAAGAGGCCAGGGATAACTATGGCTACACCTTC. Its translation is CASSQEARDNYGYTF.

The rearrangement links TRBV4-3 to TRBJ1-4; 7 nucleotides agree with TRBD1. Germline CDR1 is LGHNA and CDR2 is YSLEER. The CDR3 spans 16 residues. V shed 3 bases, J shed 5 bases, and the junction held 9 bases outside the gene matches. CDR3 nucleotides: TGCGCCAGCAGCCAGTTAACGGACAGGCCGAATGAAAAACTGTTTTTT. This translates into CASSQLTDRPNEKLFF.

The rearrangement links TRBV28 to TRBJ1-5; D not resolved. Germline CDR1 MDHEN, CDR2 SYDVKM. The germline V and J ends were trimmed by 5 bases and 5 bases, with 4 bases remaining between them. This CDR3 spans 11 amino acids. CDR3 sequence: CASSLHQPQHF. The DNA of the CDR3 is TGTGCCAGCAGTCTACATCAGCCCCAGCATTTT.

This chain joins TRBV30 and TRBJ1-2, with TRBD1 matching over 9 bases. The ends lost 0 bases at V and 4 bases at J; junction bases unmatched: 18. In germline, CDR1 is GTSNPN, CDR2 SVGIG (reference sequence). This CDR3 comprises 19 residues. In DNA form, the CDR3 reads TGTGCCTGGAGTGTAACATGGTCGTCGACAGGGGGTCTGTCCTATGGCTACACCTTC. This gives the protein CAWSVTWSSTGGLSYGYTF. The full variable domain, its missing parts supplied by reference TRBV30 and TRBJ1-2, is SQTIHQWPATLVQPVGSPLSLECTVEGTSNPNLYWYRQAAGRGLQLLFYSVGIGQISSEVPQNLSASRPQDRQFILSSKKLLLSDSGFYLCAWSVTWSSTGGLSYGYTFGSGTRLTVV.

This chain uses TRBV6-2 or TRBV6-3 with TRBJ2-7; D unclear. Trimming removed 2 bases at V and 0 bases at J, with 8 bases between. The CDR3 sequence is 14 residues long. Germline V lookup: CDR1 MNHEY, CDR2 SVGEGT. The CDR3 region has the DNA TGTGCCAGCAGTTACAGGAGTAGCTCCTACGAGCAGTACTTC. It translates to CASSYRSSSYEQYF.

This clone was counted only a few times. CDR3 DNA: TGTGCCAGCAGCCCCCTGGGGAGGCCTGGACAGGGGGCGGAAAAACTGTTTTTT. The encoded protein is CASSPLGRPGQGAEKLFF. V usage is TRBV3-1 (or the pseudogene TRBV3-2) and J usage is TRBJ1-4; 11 bases align to TRBD1. This CDR3 spans 18 amino acids. Germline V gives CDR1 LGHDT, CDR2 YNNKEL (reference sequence). After removal of 4 bases from V and 8 bases from J, the junction contained 15 bases not matched to a gene.

The genes are TRBV19 and TRBJ1-1; the D gene is possibly TRBD1 (6 bases). Germline V gives CDR1 LNHDA, CDR2 SQIVND (reference sequence). The V gene lost 3 bases and the J gene lost 4 bases, with 9 bases spanning the gap. The CDR3 is made up of 13 amino acids. The CDR3 protein is CASSMSQGTEAFF. The CDR3 DNA reads TGTGCCAGTAGTATGTCACAGGGCACTGAAGCTTTCTTT.

This clone is a singleton in its sample. This chain links TRBV11-3 with TRBJ1-3; TRBD1 aligns across 7 bases. The CDR3 has 16 residues. Germline assignment: CDR1 SGHNT and CDR2 YENEEA. V lost 3 bases, J lost 2 bases, and 7 bases stayed unmatched. The DNA for the CDR3 is TGTGCCAGCAGCTTTTCGCAGGGGGGTGCTGGAAACACCATATATTTT. This sequence encodes CASSFSQGGAGNTIYF.